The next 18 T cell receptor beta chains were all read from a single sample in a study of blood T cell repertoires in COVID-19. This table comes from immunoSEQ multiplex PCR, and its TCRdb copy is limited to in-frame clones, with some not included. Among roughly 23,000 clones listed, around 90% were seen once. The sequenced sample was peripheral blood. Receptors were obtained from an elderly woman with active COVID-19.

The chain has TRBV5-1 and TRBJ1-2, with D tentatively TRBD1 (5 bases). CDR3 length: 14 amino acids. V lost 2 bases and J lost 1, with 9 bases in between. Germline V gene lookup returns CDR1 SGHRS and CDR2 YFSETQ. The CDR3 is CASSFRVLNYGYTF. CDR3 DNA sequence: TGCGCCAGCAGCTTCAGGGTCCTTAACTATGGCTACACCTTC.

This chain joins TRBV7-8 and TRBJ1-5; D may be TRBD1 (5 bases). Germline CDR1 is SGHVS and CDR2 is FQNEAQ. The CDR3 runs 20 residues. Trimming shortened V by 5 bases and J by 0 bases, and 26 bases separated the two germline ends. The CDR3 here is CASSPGHSVGGWYSNQPQHF. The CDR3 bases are TGTGCCAGCAGCCCCGGTCACTCGGTCGGGGGATGGTATAGCAATCAGCCCCAGCATTTT.

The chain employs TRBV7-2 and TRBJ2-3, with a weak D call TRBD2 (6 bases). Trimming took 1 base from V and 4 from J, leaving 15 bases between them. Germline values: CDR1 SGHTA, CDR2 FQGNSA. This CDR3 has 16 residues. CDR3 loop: CASSLEFGGSPDTQYF. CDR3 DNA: TGTGCCAGCAGCTTAGAATTCGGGGGATCGCCAGATACGCAGTATTTT.

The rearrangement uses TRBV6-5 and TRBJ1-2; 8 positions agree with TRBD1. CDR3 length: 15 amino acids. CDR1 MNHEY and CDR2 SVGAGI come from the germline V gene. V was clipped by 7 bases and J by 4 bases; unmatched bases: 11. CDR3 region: CASTPTGARAYGYTF. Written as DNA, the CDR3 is TGTGCCAGCACCCCGACAGGGGCGCGGGCCTATGGCTACACCTTC.

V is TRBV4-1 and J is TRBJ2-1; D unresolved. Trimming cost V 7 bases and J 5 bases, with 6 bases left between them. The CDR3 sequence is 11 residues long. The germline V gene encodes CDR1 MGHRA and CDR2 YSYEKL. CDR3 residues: CASTRDNEQFF. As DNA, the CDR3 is TGCGCCAGCACACGGGACAATGAGCAGTTCTTC.

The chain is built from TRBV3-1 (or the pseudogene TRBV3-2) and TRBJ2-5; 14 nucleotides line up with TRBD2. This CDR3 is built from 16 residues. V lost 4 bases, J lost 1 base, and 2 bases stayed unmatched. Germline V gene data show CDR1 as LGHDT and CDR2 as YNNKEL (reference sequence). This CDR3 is CASSPGTSGGQETQYF. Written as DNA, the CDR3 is TGTGCCAGCAGCCCAGGGACTAGCGGGGGCCAAGAGACCCAGTACTTC.

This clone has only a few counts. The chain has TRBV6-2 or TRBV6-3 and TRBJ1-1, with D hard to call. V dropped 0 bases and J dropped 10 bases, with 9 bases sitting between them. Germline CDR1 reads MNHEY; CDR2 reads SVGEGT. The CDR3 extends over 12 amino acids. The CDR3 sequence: CASSYSIIPAFF. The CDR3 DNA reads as TGTGCCAGCAGTTACTCAATAATTCCAGCTTTCTTT.

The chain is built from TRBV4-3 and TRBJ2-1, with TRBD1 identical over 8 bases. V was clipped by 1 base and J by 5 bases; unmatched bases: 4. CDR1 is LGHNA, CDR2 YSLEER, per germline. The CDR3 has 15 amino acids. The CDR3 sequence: CASSQGQGYDNEQFF. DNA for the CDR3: TGCGCCAGCAGCCAAGGACAGGGGTACGACAATGAGCAGTTCTTC.

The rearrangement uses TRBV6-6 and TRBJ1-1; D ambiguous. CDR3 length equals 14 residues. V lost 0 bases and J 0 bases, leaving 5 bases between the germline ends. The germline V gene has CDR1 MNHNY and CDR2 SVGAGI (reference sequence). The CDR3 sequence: CASSYSQVNTEAFF. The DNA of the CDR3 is TGTGCCAGCAGTTACTCTCAGGTGAACACTGAAGCTTTCTTT.

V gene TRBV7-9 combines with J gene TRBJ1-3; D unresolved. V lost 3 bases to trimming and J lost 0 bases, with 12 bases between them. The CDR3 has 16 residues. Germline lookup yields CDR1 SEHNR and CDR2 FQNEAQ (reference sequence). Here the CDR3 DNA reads TGTGCCAGCAGCTTTTCGTCTGGAGCCTCTGGAAACACCATATATTTT. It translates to CASSFSSGASGNTIYF. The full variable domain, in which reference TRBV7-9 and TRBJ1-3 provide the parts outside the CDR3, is DTGVSQNPRHKITKRGQNVTFRCDPISEHNRLYWYRQTLGQGPEFLTYFQNEAQLEKSRLLSDRFSAERPKGSFSTLEIQRTEQGDSAMYLCASSFSSGASGNTIYFGEGSWLTVV.

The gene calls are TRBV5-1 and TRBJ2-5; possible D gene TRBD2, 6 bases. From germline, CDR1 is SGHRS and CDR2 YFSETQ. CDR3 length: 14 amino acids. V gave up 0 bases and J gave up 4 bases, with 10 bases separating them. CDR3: CASSLAGGTETQYF. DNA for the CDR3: TGCGCCAGCAGCTTGGCCGGGGGAACAGAGACCCAGTACTTC.

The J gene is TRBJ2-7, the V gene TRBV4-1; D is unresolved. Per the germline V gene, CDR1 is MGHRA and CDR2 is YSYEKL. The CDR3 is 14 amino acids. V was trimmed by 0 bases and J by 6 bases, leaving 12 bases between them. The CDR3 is CASSQEARSGEQYF. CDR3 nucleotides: TGCGCCAGCAGCCAAGAGGCCAGATCAGGCGAGCAGTACTTC.

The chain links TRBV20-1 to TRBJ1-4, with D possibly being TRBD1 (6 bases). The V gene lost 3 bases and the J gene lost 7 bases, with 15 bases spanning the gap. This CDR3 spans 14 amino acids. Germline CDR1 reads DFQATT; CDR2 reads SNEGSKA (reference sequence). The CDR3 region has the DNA TGCAGTGCTAGTCGGGGGGGCGTAGGTGAAAAACTGTTTTTT. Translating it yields CSASRGGVGEKLFF.

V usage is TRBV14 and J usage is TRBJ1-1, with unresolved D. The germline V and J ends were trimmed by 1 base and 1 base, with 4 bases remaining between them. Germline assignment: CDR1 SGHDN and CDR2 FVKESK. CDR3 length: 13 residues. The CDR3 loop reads CASSQGGNTEAFF. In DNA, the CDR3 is TGTGCCAGCAGCCAAGGAGGGAACACTGAAGCTTTCTTT.

Here the CDR3 DNA reads TGTGCCAGCAGCTTAGAAGGGGGCGCGGCAGATACGCAGTATTTT. Translated: CASSLEGGAADTQYF. The V gene is TRBV7-6, the J gene TRBJ2-3; 7 nucleotides line up with TRBD1. With 1 base clipped from V and 4 bases from J, the junction kept 5 bases outside the gene matches. CDR1 SGHVS and CDR2 FNYEAQ come from the germline V gene. The CDR3 loop spans 15 amino acids.

CDR3 bases: TGTGCCACCAGTGATTCCGGGGGCACTGAAGCTTTCTTT. Amino acid sequence: CATSDSGGTEAFF. The chain has TRBV24-1 and TRBJ1-1; TRBD1 might be the D (5 bases). CDR3 length: 13 residues. The ends were cut back, 2 bases at V and 4 bases at J, with 7 bases in the middle. Looked up from germline, CDR1 is KGHDR and CDR2 is SFDVKD.

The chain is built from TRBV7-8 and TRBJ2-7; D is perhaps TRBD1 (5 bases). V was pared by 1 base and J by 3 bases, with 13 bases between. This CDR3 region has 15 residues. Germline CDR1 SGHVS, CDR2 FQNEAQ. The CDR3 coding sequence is TGTGCCAGCAGCTTAGGGCCAGGGCAGAACTACGAGCAGTACTTC. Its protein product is CASSLGPGQNYEQYF. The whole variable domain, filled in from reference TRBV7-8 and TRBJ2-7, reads GAGVSQSPRYKVAKRGQDVALRCDPISGHVSLFWYQQALGQGPEFLTYFQNEAQLDKSGLPSDRFFAERPEGSVSTLKIQRTQQEDSAVYLCASSLGPGQNYEQYFGPGTRLTVT.

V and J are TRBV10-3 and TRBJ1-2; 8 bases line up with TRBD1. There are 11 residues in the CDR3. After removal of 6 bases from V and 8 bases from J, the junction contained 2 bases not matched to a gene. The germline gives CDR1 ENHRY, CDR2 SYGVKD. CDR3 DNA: TGTGCCATCAGCCCAGGGGGCGGCTACACCTTC. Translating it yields CAISPGGGYTF.